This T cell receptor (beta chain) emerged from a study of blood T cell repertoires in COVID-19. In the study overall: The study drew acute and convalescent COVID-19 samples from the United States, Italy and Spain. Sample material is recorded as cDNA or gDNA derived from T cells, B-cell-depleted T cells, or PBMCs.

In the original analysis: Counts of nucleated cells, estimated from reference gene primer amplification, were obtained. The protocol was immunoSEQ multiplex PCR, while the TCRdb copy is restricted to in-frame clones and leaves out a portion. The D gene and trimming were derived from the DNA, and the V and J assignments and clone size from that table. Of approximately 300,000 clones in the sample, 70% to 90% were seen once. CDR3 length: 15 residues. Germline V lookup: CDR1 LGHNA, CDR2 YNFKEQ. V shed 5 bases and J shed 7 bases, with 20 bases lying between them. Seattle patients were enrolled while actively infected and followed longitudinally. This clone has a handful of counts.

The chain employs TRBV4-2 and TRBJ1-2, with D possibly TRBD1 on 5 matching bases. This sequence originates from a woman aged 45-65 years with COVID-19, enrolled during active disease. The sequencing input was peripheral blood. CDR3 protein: CASSDSRAQVGGYTF. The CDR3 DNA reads TGTGCCAGCAGCGACTCCAGGGCCCAGGTCGGTGGCTACACCTTC.